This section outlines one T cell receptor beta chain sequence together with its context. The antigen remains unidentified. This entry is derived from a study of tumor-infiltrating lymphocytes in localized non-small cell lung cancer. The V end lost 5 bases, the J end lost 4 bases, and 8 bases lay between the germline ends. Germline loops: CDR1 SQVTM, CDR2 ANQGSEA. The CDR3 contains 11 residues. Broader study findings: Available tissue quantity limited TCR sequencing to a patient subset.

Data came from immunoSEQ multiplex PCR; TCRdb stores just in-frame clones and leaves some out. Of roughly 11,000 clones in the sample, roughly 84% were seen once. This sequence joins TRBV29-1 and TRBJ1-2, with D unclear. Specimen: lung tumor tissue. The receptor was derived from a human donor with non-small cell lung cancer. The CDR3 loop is CSVWGAYGYTF. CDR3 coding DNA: TGCAGCGTTTGGGGTGCCTATGGCTACACCTTC.